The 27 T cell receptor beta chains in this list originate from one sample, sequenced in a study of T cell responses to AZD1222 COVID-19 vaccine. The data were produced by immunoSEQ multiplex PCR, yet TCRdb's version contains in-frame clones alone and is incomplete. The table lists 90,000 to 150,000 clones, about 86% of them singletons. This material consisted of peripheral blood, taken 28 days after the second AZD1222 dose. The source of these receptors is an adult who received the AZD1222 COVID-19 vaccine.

The CDR3 reads CASSEGMNYGYTF. CDR3 bases: TGTGCCAGCAGTGAGGGGATGAACTATGGCTACACCTTC. The chain recombines TRBV2 with TRBJ1-2; D gene ambiguous. CDR1 SNHLY and CDR2 FYNNEI come from the germline V gene. The CDR3 totals 13 residues. Trimming took off 3 bases at V and 2 bases at J, with 7 bases between the two ends.

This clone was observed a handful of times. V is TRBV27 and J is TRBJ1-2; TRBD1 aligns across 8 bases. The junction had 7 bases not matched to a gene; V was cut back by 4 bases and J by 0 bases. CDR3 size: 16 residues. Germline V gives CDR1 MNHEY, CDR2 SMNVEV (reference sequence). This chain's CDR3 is CASSYGQGQSNYGYTF. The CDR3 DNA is TGTGCCAGCAGTTACGGACAGGGCCAGTCTAACTATGGCTACACCTTC.

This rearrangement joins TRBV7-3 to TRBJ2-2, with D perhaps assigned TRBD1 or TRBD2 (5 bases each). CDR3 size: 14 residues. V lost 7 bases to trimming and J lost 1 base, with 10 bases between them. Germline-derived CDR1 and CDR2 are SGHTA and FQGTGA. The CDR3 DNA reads TGTGCCAGCACCGGGGCAGGGAACACCGGGGAGCTGTTTTTT. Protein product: CASTGAGNTGELFF.

CDR3: CASSIAPSQGGSQPQHF. Written as DNA, the CDR3 is TGTGCCAGTAGTATAGCCCCTTCGCAGGGAGGGAGTCAGCCCCAGCATTTT. The rearrangement links TRBV19 to TRBJ1-5, with D possibly matching TRBD1 (5 bases). CDR3 size: 17 residues. Trimming shortened V by 1 base and J by 6 bases, and 19 bases separated the two germline ends. Germline V lookup: CDR1 LNHDA, CDR2 SQIVND (reference sequence).

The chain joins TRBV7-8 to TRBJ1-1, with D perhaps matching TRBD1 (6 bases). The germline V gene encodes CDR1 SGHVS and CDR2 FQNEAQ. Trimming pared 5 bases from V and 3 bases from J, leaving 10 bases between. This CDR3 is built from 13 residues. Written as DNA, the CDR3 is TGTGCCAGCAGCGACAACAGGGACACTGAAGCTTTCTTT. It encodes CASSDNRDTEAFF.

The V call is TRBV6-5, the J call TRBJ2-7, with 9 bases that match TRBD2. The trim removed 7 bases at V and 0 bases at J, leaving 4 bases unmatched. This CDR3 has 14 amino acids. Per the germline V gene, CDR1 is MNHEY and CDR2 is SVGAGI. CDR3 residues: CASIAGDRSYEQYF. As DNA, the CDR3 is TGTGCCAGCATAGCGGGGGACCGCTCCTACGAGCAGTACTTC.

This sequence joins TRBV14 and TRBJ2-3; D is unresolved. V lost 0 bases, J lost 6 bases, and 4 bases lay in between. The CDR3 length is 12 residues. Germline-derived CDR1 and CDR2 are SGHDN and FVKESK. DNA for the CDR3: TGTGCCAGCAGCCAAGAGTGGGATACGCAGTATTTT. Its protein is CASSQEWDTQYF. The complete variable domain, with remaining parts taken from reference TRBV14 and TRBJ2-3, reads EAGVTQFPSHSVIEKGQTVTLRCDPISGHDNLYWYRRVMGKEIKFLLHFVKESKQDESGMPNNRFLAERTGGTYSTLKVQPAELEDSGVYFCASSQEWDTQYFGPGTRLTVL.

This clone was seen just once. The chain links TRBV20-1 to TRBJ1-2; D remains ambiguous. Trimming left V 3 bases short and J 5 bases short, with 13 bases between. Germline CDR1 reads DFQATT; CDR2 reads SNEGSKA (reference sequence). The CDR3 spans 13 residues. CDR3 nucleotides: TGCAGTGCTAGTCCGGAAACATCATATGGCTACACCTTC. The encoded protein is CSASPETSYGYTF.

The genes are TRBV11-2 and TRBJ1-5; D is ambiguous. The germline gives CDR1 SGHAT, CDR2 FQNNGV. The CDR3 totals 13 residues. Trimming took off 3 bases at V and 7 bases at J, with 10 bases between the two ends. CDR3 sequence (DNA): TGTGCCAGCAGCTTTGCTAGAGAACAGCCCCAGCATTTT. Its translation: CASSFAREQPQHF.

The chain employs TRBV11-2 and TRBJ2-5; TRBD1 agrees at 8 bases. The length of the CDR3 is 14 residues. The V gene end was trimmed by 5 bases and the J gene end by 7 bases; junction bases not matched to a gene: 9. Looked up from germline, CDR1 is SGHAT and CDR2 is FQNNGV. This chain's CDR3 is CASSPGTGRGTQYF. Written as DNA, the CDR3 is TGTGCCAGCAGCCCGGGGACAGGCCGTGGGACCCAGTACTTC.

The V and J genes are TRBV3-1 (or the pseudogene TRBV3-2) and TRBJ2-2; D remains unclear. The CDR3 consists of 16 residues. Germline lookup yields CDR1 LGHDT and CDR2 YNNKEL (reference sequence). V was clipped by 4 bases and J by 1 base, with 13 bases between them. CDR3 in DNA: TGTGCCAGCAGCCCGTCCTCGAGAGGGAACACCGGGGAGCTGTTTTTT. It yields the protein CASSPSSRGNTGELFF.

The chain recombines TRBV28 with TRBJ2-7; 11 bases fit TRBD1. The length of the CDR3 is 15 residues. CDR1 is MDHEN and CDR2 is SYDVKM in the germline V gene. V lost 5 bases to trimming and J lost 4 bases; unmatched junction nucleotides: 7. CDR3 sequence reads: CASSLPGTGGYEQYF. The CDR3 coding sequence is TGTGCCAGCAGTCTGCCCGGGACAGGGGGTTACGAGCAGTACTTC.

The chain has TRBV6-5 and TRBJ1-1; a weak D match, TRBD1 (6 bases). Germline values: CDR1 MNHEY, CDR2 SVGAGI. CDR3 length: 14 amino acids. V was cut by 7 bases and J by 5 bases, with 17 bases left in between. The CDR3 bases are TGTGCCAGCACGGGAGGGGGGGGCCAAACTGAAGCTTTCTTT. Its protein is CASTGGGGQTEAFF.

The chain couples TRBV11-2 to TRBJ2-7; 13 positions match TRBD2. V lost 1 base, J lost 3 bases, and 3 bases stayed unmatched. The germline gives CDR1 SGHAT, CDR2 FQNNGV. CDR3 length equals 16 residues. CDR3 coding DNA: TGTGCCAGCAGCTTAGGAGGACTAGCGGGGGTCTACGAGCAGTACTTC. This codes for CASSLGGLAGVYEQYF.

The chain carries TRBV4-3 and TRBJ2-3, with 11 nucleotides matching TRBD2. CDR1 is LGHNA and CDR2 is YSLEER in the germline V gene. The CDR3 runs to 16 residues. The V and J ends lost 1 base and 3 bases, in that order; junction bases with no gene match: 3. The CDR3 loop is CASSQGSGGATDTQYF. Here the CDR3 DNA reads TGCGCCAGCAGCCAAGGTAGCGGGGGGGCAACAGATACGCAGTATTTT.

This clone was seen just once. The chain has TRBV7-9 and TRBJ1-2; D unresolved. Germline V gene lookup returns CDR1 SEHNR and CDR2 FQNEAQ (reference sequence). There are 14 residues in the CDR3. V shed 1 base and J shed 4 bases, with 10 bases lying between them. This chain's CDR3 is CASSLGGSSYGYTF. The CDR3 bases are TGTGCCAGCAGCTTAGGGGGAAGCAGCTATGGCTACACCTTC.

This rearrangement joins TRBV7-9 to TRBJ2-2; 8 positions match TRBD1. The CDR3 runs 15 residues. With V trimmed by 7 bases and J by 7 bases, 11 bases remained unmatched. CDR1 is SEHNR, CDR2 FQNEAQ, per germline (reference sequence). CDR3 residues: CASNGQGGLGGELFF. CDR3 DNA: TGTGCCAGCAACGGACAGGGAGGTCTTGGCGGGGAGCTGTTTTTT.

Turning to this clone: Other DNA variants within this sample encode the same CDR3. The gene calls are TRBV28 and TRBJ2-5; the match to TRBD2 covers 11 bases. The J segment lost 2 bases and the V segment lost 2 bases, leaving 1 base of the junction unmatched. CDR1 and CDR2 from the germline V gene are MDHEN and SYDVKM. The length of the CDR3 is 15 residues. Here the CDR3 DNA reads TGTGCCAGCAGTTTAACTAGCGGGGGACAAGAGACCCAGTACTTC. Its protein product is CASSLTSGGQETQYF.

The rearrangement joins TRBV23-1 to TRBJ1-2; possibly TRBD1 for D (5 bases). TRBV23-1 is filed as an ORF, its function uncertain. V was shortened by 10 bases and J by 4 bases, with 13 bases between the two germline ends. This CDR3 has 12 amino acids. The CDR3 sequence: CATQGRGYGYTF. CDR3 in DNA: TGCGCCACCCAGGGACGGGGCTATGGCTACACCTTC.

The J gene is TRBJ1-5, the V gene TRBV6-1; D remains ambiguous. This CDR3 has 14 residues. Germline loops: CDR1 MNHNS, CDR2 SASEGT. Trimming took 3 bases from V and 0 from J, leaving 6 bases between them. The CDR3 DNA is TGTGCCAGCAGTGAGAGGAATAGCAATCAGCCCCAGCATTTT. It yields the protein CASSERNSNQPQHF.

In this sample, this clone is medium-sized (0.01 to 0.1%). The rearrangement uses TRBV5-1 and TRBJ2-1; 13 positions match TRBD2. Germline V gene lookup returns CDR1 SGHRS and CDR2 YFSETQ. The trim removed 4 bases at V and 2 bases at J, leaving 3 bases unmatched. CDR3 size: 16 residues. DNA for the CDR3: TGCGCCAGCAGCATCGGGACTAGCGGGGCCTACAATGAGCAGTTCTTC. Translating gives CASSIGTSGAYNEQFF.

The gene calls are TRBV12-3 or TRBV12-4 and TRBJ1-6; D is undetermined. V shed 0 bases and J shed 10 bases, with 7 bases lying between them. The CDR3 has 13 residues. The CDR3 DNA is TGTGCCAGCAGTTTAGCGCGGGGATCACCCCTCCACTTT. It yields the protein CASSLARGSPLHF.

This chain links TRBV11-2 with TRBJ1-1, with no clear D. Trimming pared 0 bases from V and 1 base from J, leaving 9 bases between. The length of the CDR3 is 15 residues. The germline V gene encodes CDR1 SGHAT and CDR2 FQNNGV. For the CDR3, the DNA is TGTGCCAGCAGCTTAGAACCATCAGGGAACACTGAAGCTTTCTTT. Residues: CASSLEPSGNTEAFF.

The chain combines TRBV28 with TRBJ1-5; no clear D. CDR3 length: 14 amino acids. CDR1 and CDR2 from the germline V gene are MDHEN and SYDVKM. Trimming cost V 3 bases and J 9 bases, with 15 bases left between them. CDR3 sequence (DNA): TGTGCCAGCAGTTTTGGCGACGCAAAGAGGCCCCAGCATTTT. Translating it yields CASSFGDAKRPQHF.

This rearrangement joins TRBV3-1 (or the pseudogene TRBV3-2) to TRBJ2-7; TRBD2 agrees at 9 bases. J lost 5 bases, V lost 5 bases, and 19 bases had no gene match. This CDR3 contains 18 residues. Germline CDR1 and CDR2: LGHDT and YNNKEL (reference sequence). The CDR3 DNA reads TGTGCCAGCAGCGAGGGAGAGAAAGCGGGGGGCCTTTGGAACGAGCAGTACTTC. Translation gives CASSEGEKAGGLWNEQYF.

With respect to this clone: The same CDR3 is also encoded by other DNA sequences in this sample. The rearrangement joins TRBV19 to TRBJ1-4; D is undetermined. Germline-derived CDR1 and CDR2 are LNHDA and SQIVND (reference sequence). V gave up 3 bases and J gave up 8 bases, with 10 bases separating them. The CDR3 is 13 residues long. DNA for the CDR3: TGTGCCAGTAGTATGGGGTGGAAGGAAAAACTGTTTTTT. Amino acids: CASSMGWKEKLFF.

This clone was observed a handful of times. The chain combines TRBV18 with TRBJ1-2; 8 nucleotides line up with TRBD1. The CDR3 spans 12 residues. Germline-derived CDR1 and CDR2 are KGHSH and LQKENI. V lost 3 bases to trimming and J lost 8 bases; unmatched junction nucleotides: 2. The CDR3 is CASSPTGVGYTF. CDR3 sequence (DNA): TGTGCCAGCTCACCGACAGGGGTCGGCTACACCTTC.